This entry features one T cell receptor beta chain sequence. The data derive from a study of blood T cell repertoires in COVID-19. CDR3 size: 17 residues. J was trimmed by 4 bases and V by 1 base; bases with no gene match: 11. Germline V gives CDR1 MNHNS, CDR2 SASEGT. Repertoires were generated with immunoSEQ multiplex PCR, while TCRdb's copy carries only in-frame clones and drops some. This table has around 310,000 clones, roughly 91% appearing once. The gene calls are TRBV6-1 and TRBJ2-3; 7 nucleotides align to TRBD1. Sequencing was done on a sample of PBMCs or T cells enriched from blood (not recorded which). This TCR was recovered from a woman aged 25 to 39 who had recovered from COVID-19. In DNA form, the CDR3 reads TGTGCCAGCAGTGAAGAATATCGACAGGGTGTCCCAGATACGCAGTATTTT. Translated, it gives CASSEEYRQGVPDTQYF.